This TCR beta chain was identified in a study of cytomegalovirus exposure and HLA in healthy donors. Study as a whole: Tens of millions of unique TCRs, all from HLA-typed donors, were included in an early release of the data. Study-wide results and limits: The later analysis indicated that the majority of CMV-associated TCR beta chains appeared HLA-restricted. Based on reports, TCR beta sequences accurately predicted HLA-A and HLA-B alleles for most subjects. Clonal expansion was found to be greater in HLA-associated TCR beta chains than in equally common others in a later analysis.

The PCR made use of 60 Vbeta and 13 Jbeta primers. Here immunoSEQ multiplex PCR was the method, and the copy in TCRdb shows in-frame clones only, minus some. Here the sample table reports 70,000 or so clones. The CDR3 consists of 13 residues. Germline V gene lookup returns CDR1 SQVTM and CDR2 ANQGSEA. V lost 6 bases and J lost 0; bases outside the gene matches: 0. A word on this clone: Antigen unknown.

Source material: PBMCs. This clonotype was obtained from a man in his forties in good health and CMV-seronegative. This sequence joins TRBV29-1 and TRBJ1-1, with 11 bases aligning to TRBD1. DNA for the CDR3: TGCAGCGTGGACAGGGGGCTGAACACTGAAGCTTTCTTT. This gives the protein CSVDRGLNTEAFF.